The 18 T cell receptor beta chains given below trace back to one sample, sequenced in a study of Ad26.COV2.S vaccination and SARS-CoV-2 variants. TCRdb's copy holds only in-frame clones and misses some; the assay was immunoSEQ multiplex PCR. This table holds a few hundred thousand clones, 83% found once. Regarding treatment: some 19 received Ad26.COV2.S at low or high dose, single or two shots; five or six received placebo; per-sample allocation not given. Samples came from day 63 after the first vaccine or placebo injection. The sequencing used peripheral blood, collected in a trial of Ad26.COV2.S vaccine versus placebo. Receptor source: a person between 18 and 60 years old who received the Ad26.COV2.S COVID-19 vaccine or a placebo.

This chain links TRBV27 with TRBJ2-3, with D hard to call. Trimming stripped 3 bases from V and 0 bases from J, with 7 bases between. Germline V gene sequence: CDR1 MNHEY, CDR2 SMNVEV (reference sequence). The CDR3 runs to 14 residues. The CDR3 nucleotides read TGTGCCAGCAGTTTTGAGAGGAGCACAGATACGCAGTATTTT. Translation gives CASSFERSTDTQYF.

The chain carries TRBV11-2 and TRBJ2-3; 8 bases line up with TRBD2. CDR1 and CDR2 from the germline V gene are SGHAT and FQNNGV. The length of the CDR3 is 15 residues. Unmatched junction bases numbered 6, after V lost 3 bases and J lost 4 bases. This chain's CDR3 is CASSFGREGPDTQYF. As DNA, the CDR3 is TGTGCCAGCAGCTTCGGACGGGAGGGCCCAGATACGCAGTATTTT.

The chain uses TRBV10-3 and TRBJ2-3; tentative D call: TRBD2 (5 bases). CDR1 is ENHRY and CDR2 is SYGVKD in the germline V gene. The germline V and J ends were trimmed by 8 bases and 4 bases, with 7 bases remaining between them. This CDR3 spans 11 amino acids. The CDR3 loop reads CAIGRADTQYF. CDR3 DNA sequence: TGTGCCATCGGGAGAGCAGATACGCAGTATTTT.

The chain combines TRBV19 with TRBJ1-1; D may be TRBD1 (5 bases). V gave up 10 bases and J gave up 5 bases, with 29 bases separating them. There are 17 residues in the CDR3. CDR1 and CDR2 from the germline V gene are LNHDA and SQIVND (reference sequence). The CDR3 DNA reads TGTGCCACGGACAATACCCCGGACTGGGCAGGGAAAACTGAAGCTTTCTTT. Encoded protein: CATDNTPDWAGKTEAFF.

This clone has more than one count but fewer than ten. This sequence joins TRBV6-5 and TRBJ2-2; D uncertain. The CDR3 runs to 14 residues. The germline gives CDR1 MNHEY, CDR2 SVGAGI. V was pared by 6 bases and J by 0 bases, with 8 bases between. DNA for the CDR3: TGTGCCAGCAGGAAGAACGCGAACACCGGGGAGCTGTTTTTT. Its protein is CASRKNANTGELFF.

The chain carries TRBV5-5 and TRBJ1-5; D is undetermined. The CDR3 loop spans 15 amino acids. Trimming stripped 0 bases from V and 4 bases from J, with 11 bases between. Germline V gives CDR1 SGHKS, CDR2 YYEKEE (reference sequence). CDR3 DNA sequence: TGTGCCAGCAGCTTGGCGGCAACCGGGAATCAGCCCCAGCATTTT. This gives the protein CASSLAATGNQPQHF.

This clone was detected ten times or more. V is TRBV4-2 and J is TRBJ2-3; 9 bases map to TRBD2. After removal of 1 base from V and 2 bases from J, the junction contained 7 bases not matched to a gene. Germline loops: CDR1 LGHNA, CDR2 YNFKEQ. The CDR3 runs to 17 residues. The CDR3 coding sequence is TGTGCCAGCAGCCAAGCACTTGGCGGGGGGGCCACAGATACGCAGTATTTT. Its protein is CASSQALGGGATDTQYF.

This rearrangement joins TRBV5-5 to TRBJ2-1; D is possibly TRBD2 (5 bases). CDR3 length: 16 residues. V was trimmed by 4 bases and J by 7 bases, leaving 21 bases between them. From germline, CDR1 is SGHKS and CDR2 YYEKEE (reference sequence). CDR3 bases: TGTGCCAGCAGCGTCCGGGGTCTAGCCGACCGAAATGAGCAGTTCTTC. The encoded protein is CASSVRGLADRNEQFF. The variable domain in full, completed from reference TRBV5-5 and TRBJ2-1, reads DAGVTQSPTHLIKTRGQQVTLRCSPISGHKSVSWYQQVLGQGPQFIFQYYEKEERGRGNFPDRFSARQFPNYSSELNVNALLLGDSALYLCASSVRGLADRNEQFFGPGTRLTVL.

The rearrangement links TRBV5-4 to TRBJ2-2; D is ambiguous. The CDR3 extends over 12 amino acids. Germline V gene lookup returns CDR1 SGHNT and CDR2 YYREEE (reference sequence). V was clipped by 2 bases and J by 5 bases, with 4 bases between them. The CDR3 bases are TGTGCCAGCAGCTTTAGTACCGGGGAGCTGTTTTTT. This gives the protein CASSFSTGELFF.

V usage is TRBV27 and J usage is TRBJ2-3; 9 bases line up with TRBD2. CDR1 is MNHEY and CDR2 is SMNVEV in the germline V gene (reference sequence). The trim removed 3 bases at V and 8 bases at J, leaving 15 bases unmatched. This CDR3 region has 17 residues. Here the CDR3 DNA reads TGTGCCAGCAGTTTGAAGGCTAGCGGGATCGGGGGGGGTACGCAGTATTTT. Protein: CASSLKASGIGGGTQYF.

This sequence joins TRBV2 and TRBJ1-5; unclear D gene. Trimming cost V 4 bases and J 4 bases, with 11 bases left between them. CDR1 and CDR2 from the germline V gene are SNHLY and FYNNEI. The CDR3 is 14 amino acids. In DNA, the CDR3 is TGTGCCAGCAGTGCTAACCGATATAATCAGCCCCAGCATTTT. Its protein product is CASSANRYNQPQHF.

The chain recombines TRBV7-9 with TRBJ1-4; D is undetermined. The CDR3 spans 12 residues. Germline V CDR1 and CDR2: SEHNR, FQNEAQ (reference sequence). V was clipped by 5 bases and J by 5 bases, with 6 bases between them. The CDR3 DNA follows: TGTGCCAGCAGCCCCATCAATGAAAAACTGTTTTTT. Translating it yields CASSPINEKLFF.

This clone was found once. The chain uses TRBV7-6 and TRBJ1-1; possible D gene TRBD1, 6 bases. The CDR3 length is 14 residues. The germline CDR1 and CDR2 sequences are SGHVS and FNYEAQ. Trimming stripped 3 bases from V and 3 bases from J, with 11 bases between. The CDR3 DNA reads as TGTGCCAGCAGCTTGGCAGGGGTGGACACTGAAGCTTTCTTT. This gives the protein CASSLAGVDTEAFF.

J is TRBJ1-2 and V is TRBV27; weak D call: TRBD1 (5 bases). Trimming stripped 7 bases from V and 4 bases from J, with 25 bases between. CDR1 is MNHEY, CDR2 SMNVEV, per germline (reference sequence). The CDR3 extends over 17 amino acids. The CDR3 reads CASKSSVGGGGLYGYTF. CDR3 nucleotides: TGTGCCAGCAAATCCTCAGTGGGGGGGGGTGGACTCTATGGCTACACCTTC.

V usage is TRBV9 and J usage is TRBJ1-1, with TRBD1 identical over 8 bases. The CDR3 length is 16 residues. J gave up 2 bases and V 4 bases, and 10 bases lay outside the gene matches. The germline gives CDR1 SGDLS, CDR2 YYNGEE. The CDR3 DNA reads TGTGCCAGCAGCCCCCGGACAGGGATAATTAACACTGAAGCTTTCTTT. Translation gives CASSPRTGIINTEAFF. Supplemented by reference TRBV9 and TRBJ1-1, the full variable domain reads DSGVTQTPKHLITATGQRVTLRCSPRSGDLSVYWYQQSLDQGLQFLIQYYNGEERAKGNILERFSAQQFPDLHSELNLSSLELGDSALYFCASSPRTGIINTEAFFGQGTRLTVV.

This sequence joins TRBV12-5 and TRBJ1-1; D gene unclear. The CDR3 is made up of 14 amino acids. Per germline, CDR1 LGHNT and CDR2 FRNRAP. V was pared by 0 bases and J by 0 bases, with 5 bases between. CDR3 DNA: TGTGCTAGTGGTTTGGTACCGATGAACACTGAAGCTTTCTTT. Protein: CASGLVPMNTEAFF. The whole variable domain, remainder taken from reference TRBV12-5 and TRBJ1-1, is DARVTQTPRHKVTEMGQEVTMRCQPILGHNTVFWYRQTMMQGLELLAYFRNRAPLDDSGMPKDRFSAEMPDATLATLKIQPSEPRDSAVYFCASGLVPMNTEAFFGQGTRLTVV.

The chain joins TRBV15 to TRBJ1-5; D gene unclear. Germline CDR1 and CDR2: LNHNV and YYDKDF (reference sequence). The CDR3 consists of 13 residues. V lost 3 bases and J lost 7, with 10 bases in between. DNA for the CDR3: TGTGCCACCAGCAGGGGTTTCCTACAGCCCCAGCATTTT. This translates into CATSRGFLQPQHF.

In regard to this clone: This same CDR3 is encoded by further DNA sequences in the sample. V usage is TRBV6-5 and J usage is TRBJ2-3, with unresolved D. The CDR3 loop spans 13 amino acids. Trimming took 0 bases from V and 5 from J, leaving 6 bases between them. The V gene's germline CDR1 is MNHEY and CDR2 SVGAGI. This CDR3 reads CASSYSPGDTQYF. The CDR3 DNA reads TGTGCCAGCAGTTACTCACCGGGAGATACGCAGTATTTT.